This T cell receptor beta chain was retrieved from a study of T-cell reconstitution after alpha-beta-depleted transplantation in children listed by TCRdb under 2016. As for the study more broadly: T-cell immune reconstitution after TCRalphabeta/CD19-depleted allogeneic hematopoietic cell transplantation in children was quantitatively tracked in the study by means of TCR repertoire profiling.

The library came from PCR. Sequencing used an Illumina HiSeq 2500. Molecular barcoding was employed in the preparation of TCR libraries, with unique molecular identifiers being used to normalize TCRbeta repertoire quantification. TCRdb passed the public sequencing reads through fastp at Q25 and MiXCR, retaining productive beta sequences. Records with the same CDR3 protein are collapsed into one entry carrying the most frequent genes and DNA. This sample comprises about 400,000 distinct CDR3 sequences, around 21% of them detected only once. Of the sample, 3.5% to 4% is held by the ten largest clones. Looking up the germline V gene (reference sequence) yields CDR1 DFQATT and CDR2 SNEGSKA. Reading from cysteine to phenylalanine, the CDR3 counts 14 amino acids. The retained sequence is limited to the CDR3, 42 bases, with the frame set at the first base. Trimming accounts for 3 bases at V and 0 bases at J, while the number of junction bases matched to no gene is 2.

At least ten counts were recorded for this clonotype. It has no known antigen specificity. No base quality information exists; no much larger clone differs at one position. The sequence came from a human donor who donated a stem cell graft to a child with acute myeloid leukemia. The rearranged segments are TRBV20-1 and TRBJ2-1; TRBD2 lines up with 7 middle nucleotides. This sample comprised PBMCs from the stem cell graft donor, obtained from the stem cell graft. The nucleotide sequence is TGCAGTGCTAGGCGGGAGCGCTCCTACAATGAGCAGTTCTTC. Its translation is CSARRERSYNEQFF.